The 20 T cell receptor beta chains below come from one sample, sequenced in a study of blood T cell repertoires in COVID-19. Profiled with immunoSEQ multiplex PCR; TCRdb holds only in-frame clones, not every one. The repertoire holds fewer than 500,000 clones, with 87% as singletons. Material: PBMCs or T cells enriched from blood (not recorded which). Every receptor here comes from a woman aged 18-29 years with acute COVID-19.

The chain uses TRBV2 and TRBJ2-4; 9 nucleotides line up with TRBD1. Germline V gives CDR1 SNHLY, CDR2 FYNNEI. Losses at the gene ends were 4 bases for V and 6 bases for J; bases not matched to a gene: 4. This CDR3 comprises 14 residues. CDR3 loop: CASSGGDRVNIQYF. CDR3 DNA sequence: TGTGCCAGCAGTGGAGGGGACAGGGTAAACATTCAGTACTTC.

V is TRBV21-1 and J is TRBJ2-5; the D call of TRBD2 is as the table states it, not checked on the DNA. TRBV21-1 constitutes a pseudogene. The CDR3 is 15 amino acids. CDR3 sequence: CASSKGLAVLETQYF. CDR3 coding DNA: TGTGCCAGCAGCAAAGGACTAGCTGTCCTGGAGACCCAGTACTTC.

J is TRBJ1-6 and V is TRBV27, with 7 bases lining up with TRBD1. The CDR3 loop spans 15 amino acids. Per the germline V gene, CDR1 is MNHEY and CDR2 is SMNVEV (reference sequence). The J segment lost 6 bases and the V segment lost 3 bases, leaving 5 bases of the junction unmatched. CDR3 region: CASSFRDSRNSPLHF. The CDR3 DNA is TGTGCCAGCAGTTTTAGGGACAGTCGTAATTCACCCCTCCACTTT.

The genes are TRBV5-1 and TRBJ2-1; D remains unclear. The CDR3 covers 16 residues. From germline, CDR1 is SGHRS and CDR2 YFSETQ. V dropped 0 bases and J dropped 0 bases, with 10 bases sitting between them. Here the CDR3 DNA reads TGCGCCAGCAGCTTGGATTGGGCGAGCTCCTACAATGAGCAGTTCTTC. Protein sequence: CASSLDWASSYNEQFF.

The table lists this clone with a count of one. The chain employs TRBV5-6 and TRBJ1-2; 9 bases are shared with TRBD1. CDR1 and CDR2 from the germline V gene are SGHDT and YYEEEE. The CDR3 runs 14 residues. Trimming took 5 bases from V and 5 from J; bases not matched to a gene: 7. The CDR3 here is CASSPGQGFYGYTF. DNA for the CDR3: TGTGCCAGCAGTCCGGGACAGGGCTTTTATGGCTACACCTTC.

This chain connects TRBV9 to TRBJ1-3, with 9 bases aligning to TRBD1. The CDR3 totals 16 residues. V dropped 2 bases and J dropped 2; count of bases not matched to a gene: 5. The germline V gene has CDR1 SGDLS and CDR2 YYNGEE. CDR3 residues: CASSVRDRATGNTIYF. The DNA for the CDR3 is TGTGCCAGCAGCGTCCGGGACAGGGCTACTGGAAACACCATATATTTT.

CDR3 protein: CASSVTGTVAGNTIYF. The CDR3 coding sequence is TGTGCCAGCAGCGTAACCGGGACAGTAGCTGGAAACACCATATATTTT. V usage is TRBV9 and J usage is TRBJ1-3; TRBD1 matches at 7 bases. Germline V CDR1 and CDR2: SGDLS, YYNGEE. The CDR3 is 16 residues long. V was pared by 1 base and J by 2 bases, with 6 bases of the junction left unmatched.

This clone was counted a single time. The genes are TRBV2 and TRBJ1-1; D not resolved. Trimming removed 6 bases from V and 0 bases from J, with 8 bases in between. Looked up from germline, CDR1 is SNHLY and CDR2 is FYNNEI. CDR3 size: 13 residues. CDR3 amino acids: CASRSDMNTEAFF. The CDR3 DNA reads TGTGCCAGCAGGTCAGATATGAACACTGAAGCTTTCTTT.

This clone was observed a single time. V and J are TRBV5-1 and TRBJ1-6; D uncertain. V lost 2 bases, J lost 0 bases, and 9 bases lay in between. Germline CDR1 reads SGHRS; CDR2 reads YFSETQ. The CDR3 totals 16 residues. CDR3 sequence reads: CASSLRTSSYNSPLHF. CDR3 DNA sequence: TGCGCCAGCAGCTTAAGAACAAGCTCCTATAATTCACCCCTCCACTTT.

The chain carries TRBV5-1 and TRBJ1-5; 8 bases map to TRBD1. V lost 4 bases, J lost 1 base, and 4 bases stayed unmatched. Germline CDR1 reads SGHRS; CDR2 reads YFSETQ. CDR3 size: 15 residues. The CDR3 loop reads CASSIQGASNQPQHF. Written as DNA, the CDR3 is TGCGCCAGCAGCATTCAGGGGGCCAGCAATCAGCCCCAGCATTTT.

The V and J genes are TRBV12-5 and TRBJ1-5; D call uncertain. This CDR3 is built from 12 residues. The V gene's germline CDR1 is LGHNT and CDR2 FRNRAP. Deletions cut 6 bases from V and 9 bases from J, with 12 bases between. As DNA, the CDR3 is TGTGCTAGTGGCGCTCAGTATCTGCCCCAGCATTTT. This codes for CASGAQYLPQHF.

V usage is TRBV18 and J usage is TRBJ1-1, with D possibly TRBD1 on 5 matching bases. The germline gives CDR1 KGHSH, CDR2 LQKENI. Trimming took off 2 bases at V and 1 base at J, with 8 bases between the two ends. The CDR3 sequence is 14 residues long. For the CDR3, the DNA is TGTGCCAGCTCACCAGCAACAGGGAACACTGAAGCTTTCTTT. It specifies CASSPATGNTEAFF.

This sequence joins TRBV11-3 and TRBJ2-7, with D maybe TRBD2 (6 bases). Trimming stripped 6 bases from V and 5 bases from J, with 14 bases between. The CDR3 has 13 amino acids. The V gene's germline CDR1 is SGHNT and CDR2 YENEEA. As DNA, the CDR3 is TGTGCCAGCAGGAGTTCGGCGGGACACGAGCAGTACTTC. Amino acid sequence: CASRSSAGHEQYF.

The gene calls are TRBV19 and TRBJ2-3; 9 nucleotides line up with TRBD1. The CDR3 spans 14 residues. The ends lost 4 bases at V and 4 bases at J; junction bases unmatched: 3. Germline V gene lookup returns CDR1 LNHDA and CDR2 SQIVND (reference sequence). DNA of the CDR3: TGTGCCAGTAGTAGGGACAGGGCGGCAGATACGCAGTATTTT. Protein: CASSRDRAADTQYF.

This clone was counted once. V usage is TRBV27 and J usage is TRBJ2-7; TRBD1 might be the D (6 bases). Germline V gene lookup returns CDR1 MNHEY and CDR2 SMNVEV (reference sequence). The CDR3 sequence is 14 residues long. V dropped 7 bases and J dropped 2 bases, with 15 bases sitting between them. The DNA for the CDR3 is TGTGCCAGCAAACTGACAGGATCGGCCTACGAGCAGTACTTC. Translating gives CASKLTGSAYEQYF.

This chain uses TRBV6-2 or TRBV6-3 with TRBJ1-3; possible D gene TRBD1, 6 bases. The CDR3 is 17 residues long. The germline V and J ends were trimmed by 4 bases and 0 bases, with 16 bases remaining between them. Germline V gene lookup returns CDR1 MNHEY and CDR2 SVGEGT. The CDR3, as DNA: TGTGCCAGCAGTTGGAATCAACAGGGAGACTCTGGAAACACCATATATTTT. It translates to CASSWNQQGDSGNTIYF.

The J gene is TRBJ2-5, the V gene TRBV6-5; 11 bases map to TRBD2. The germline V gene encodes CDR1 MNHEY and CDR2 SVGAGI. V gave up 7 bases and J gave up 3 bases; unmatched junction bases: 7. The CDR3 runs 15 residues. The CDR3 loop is CASISGRAGEETQYF. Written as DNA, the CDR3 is TGTGCCAGCATTAGCGGGAGGGCCGGAGAAGAGACCCAGTACTTC.

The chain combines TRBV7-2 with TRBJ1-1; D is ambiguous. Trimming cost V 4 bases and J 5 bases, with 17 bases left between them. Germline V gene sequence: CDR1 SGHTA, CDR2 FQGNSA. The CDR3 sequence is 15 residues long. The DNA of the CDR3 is TGTGCCAGCAGCTCACGGACTTCCGTCGGGACTGAAGCTTTCTTT. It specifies CASSSRTSVGTEAFF.

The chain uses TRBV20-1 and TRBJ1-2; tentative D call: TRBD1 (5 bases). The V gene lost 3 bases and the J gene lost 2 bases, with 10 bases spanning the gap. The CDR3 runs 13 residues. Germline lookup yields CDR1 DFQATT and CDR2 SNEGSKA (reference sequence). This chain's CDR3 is CSASRDLNYGYTF. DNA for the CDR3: TGCAGTGCTAGTCGGGACTTGAACTATGGCTACACCTTC.

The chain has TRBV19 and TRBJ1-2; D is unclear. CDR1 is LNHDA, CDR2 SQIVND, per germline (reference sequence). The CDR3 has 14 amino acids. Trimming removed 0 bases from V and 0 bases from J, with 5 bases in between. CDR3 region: CASSIDPANYGYTF. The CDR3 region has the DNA TGTGCCAGTAGTATAGACCCAGCTAACTATGGCTACACCTTC.